These T cell receptor beta chains were read from a single sample in a study of shared clonotypes between healthy human individuals. TCRdb keeps only in-frame clones here, not all; method: immunoSEQ multiplex PCR. This sample carries some 580,000 clones, 98% of them seen once, and the ten largest clones take 0.25% to 0.35%. Sequenced sample: naive CD8+ T cells sorted from blood. The source of these receptors is a man aged 25 to 40 in good health. Both conserved end residues are part of each CDR3. D genes are given only for firm matches. The size field is filled for only some rows; it gives once, few, many or a size class.

V gene	J gene	D gene	clone size	CDR3 protein	CDR3 DNA
TRBV9	TRBJ1-4	NA	NA	CASSVGLGGEKLFF	TGTGCCAGCAGCGTAGGTCTCGGGGGTGAAAAACTGTTTTTT
TRBV7-9	TRBJ2-1	NA	NA	CASSLGGPDNEQFF	TGTGCCAGCAGCTTGGGGGGCCCGGACAATGAGCAGTTCTTC
TRBV27	TRBJ2-2	NA	NA	CASNSLGRTATGELFF	TGTGCCAGCAACTCACTGGGCAGGACGGCCACCGGGGAGCTGTTTTTT
TRBV18	TRBJ2-1	TRBD2	NA	CASSPPGHMRDYSSYNEQFF	TGTGCCAGCTCACCACCGGGGCACATGAGGGACTACAGCTCCTACAATGAGCAGTTCTTC
TRBV7-9	TRBJ1-3	NA	NA	CASSARDSGSGNTIYF	TGTGCCAGCAGCGCCCGGGACTCAGGCTCTGGAAACACCATATATTTT
TRBV11-2	TRBJ2-2	TRBD1	NA	CASSSGQGSGELFF	TGTGCCAGCAGCTCGGGACAGGGATCCGGGGAGCTGTTTTTT
TRBV11-2	TRBJ2-5	NA	NA	CASSFVYLERETQYF	TGTGCCAGCAGCTTCGTGTATTTGGAAAGAGAGACCCAGTACTTC
TRBV19	TRBJ2-2	NA	NA	CASSTTIGRRKNTGELFF	TGTGCCAGTAGTACTACCATCGGCAGGAGGAAAAACACCGGGGAGCTGTTTTTT
TRBV30	TRBJ2-7	NA	NA	CAWSVVGVEQYF	TGTGCCTGGAGTGTAGTAGGAGTCGAGCAGTACTTC
TRBV5-4	TRBJ2-1	NA	NA	CASSFPGVVNEQFF	TGTGCCAGCAGCTTCCCGGGAGTTGTGAATGAGCAGTTCTTC
TRBV10-3	TRBJ2-5	TRBD2	NA	CAIRTSGQETQYF	TGTGCCATCAGAACTAGCGGTCAAGAGACCCAGTACTTC
TRBV7-9	TRBJ1-2	NA	few	CASSGGVKGYTF	TGTGCCAGCAGTGGGGGAGTGAAAGGCTACACCTTC
TRBV7-9	TRBJ2-1	TRBD1	once	CASSPGQGFNEQFF	TGTGCCAGCAGCCCGGGACAGGGCTTCAATGAGCAGTTCTTC
TRBV6-5	TRBJ1-2	NA	NA	CASSPYSEPDYGYTF	TGTGCCAGCAGTCCCTACAGTGAACCAGACTATGGCTACACCTTC
TRBV5-1	TRBJ2-7	TRBD1	NA	CASSWDRGLPDEQYF	TGCGCCAGCAGTTGGGACAGGGGGTTACCGGACGAGCAGTACTTC
TRBV19	TRBJ1-5	NA	NA	CASSIDSSGVNQPQHF	TGTGCCAGTAGTATAGATTCTTCAGGGGTCAATCAGCCCCAGCATTTT
TRBV19	TRBJ2-7	TRBD1	NA	CATRTGPYEQYF	TGTGCCACTAGGACAGGACCCTACGAGCAGTACTTC
TRBV7-2	TRBJ2-3	NA	NA	CASSLKQGTITDTQYF	TGTGCCAGCAGCCTTAAACAGGGAACCATCACAGATACGCAGTATTTT
TRBV5-1	TRBJ1-1	NA	NA	CASSGTGQNTEAFF	TGCGCCAGCAGCGGTACCGGACAGAACACTGAAGCTTTCTTT
TRBV7-9	TRBJ2-1	NA	NA	CASSKQEQGLGQFF	TGTGCCAGCAGCAAGCAAGAACAGGGATTGGGGCAGTTCTTC